A selection of T cell receptor beta chains follows, all from one sample in a study of PD-1 blockade in classical Hodgkin lymphoma. Only in-frame clones appear in the TCRdb table, and some are missing; sequencing was by immunoSEQ multiplex PCR. Of 60,000 or so clones in the sample, over 85% were seen once. The sample consisted of peripheral blood mononuclear cells (PBMCs), taken at baseline. The receptors were sampled from a human donor with classical Hodgkin lymphoma. Both conserved end residues are part of each CDR3. D genes are given only for firm matches. Only part of the rows carry a size: once, few, many, or a class if the clone is expanded.

d_call cdr3_length j_call clone_size v_call cdr3_nt cdr3_aa
TRBD2 14 TRBJ2-3 once TRBV4-1 TGCGCCAGCAGCCAAGGGACTAGCGGCTATACGCAGTATTTT CASSQGTSGYTQYF
NA 14 TRBJ2-5 NA TRBV25-1 TGTGCCAGCAGTGGGAGGACGTACGGTGAGACCCAGTACTTC CASSGRTYGETQYF
NA 12 TRBJ2-7 NA TRBV5-1 TGCGCCAGCAAGGGTAGCTCCTACGAGCAGTACTTC CASKGSSYEQYF
NA 12 TRBJ2-5 NA TRBV10-2 TGCGCCAGCAGTGACGGGGTGAAGACCCAGTACTTC CASSDGVKTQYF
TRBD2 13 TRBJ2-5 NA TRBV30 TGTGCCTGGAGTTTGAGGGGAGGGGAGACCCAGTACTTC CAWSLRGGETQYF
TRBD1 15 TRBJ1-1 NA TRBV4-1 TGCGCCAGCACCTCCGACCAGGGGGAGGAAACTGAAGCTTTCTTT CASTSDQGEETEAFF
NA 16 TRBJ1-3 NA TRBV7-2 TGTGCCAGCAGCTTAGCGGGCAGCTTCTCTGGAAACACCATATATTTT CASSLAGSFSGNTIYF
NA 13 TRBJ1-4 NA TRBV9 TGTGCCAGCAGCGTAACGAGGGTGGGCAAACTGTTTTTT CASSVTRVGKLFF
NA 12 TRBJ2-4 NA TRBV6-6 TGTGCCAGCAAGGAACCCTCGACAATTCAGTACTTC CASKEPSTIQYF
NA 14 TRBJ1-1 NA TRBV19 TGTGCCAGTAGTACCCAGGGGTACTACGAGGGGGCTTTCTTT CASSTQGYYEGAFF
TRBD1 16 TRBJ2-2 NA TRBV2 TGTGCCAGCAGTGATTCCGGGACAGGGAACACCGGGGAGCTGTTTTTT CASSDSGTGNTGELFF
NA 15 TRBJ2-7 NA TRBV15 TGTGCCACCAGCAGAGATCATTTGGGTATCAACGAGCAGTACTTC CATSRDHLGINEQYF
TRBD1 14 TRBJ2-7 NA TRBV6-5 TGTGCCAGCAGTCTCAAGACAGGGGCAGGCGAGCAGTACTTC CASSLKTGAGEQYF
TRBD2 16 TRBJ2-4 once TRBV18 TGTGCCAGCTCACCAAACGAGCGGGGAACCAAAAACATTCAGTACTTC CASSPNERGTKNIQYF
NA 13 TRBJ1-5 once TRBV5-5 TGTGCCAGCAGCCTCTCTTGGGATCAGCCCCAGCATTTT CASSLSWDQPQHF
NA 18 TRBJ1-5 once TRBV28 TGTGCCAGCTCTACGGCTCGCGGAATGGGTTTAGGAAATCTGCCCCAGCATTTT CASSTARGMGLGNLPQHF
NA 15 TRBJ1-2 NA TRBV4-2 TGTGCCAGCAGCCAAGGACAGACTTCTAACTATGGCTACACCTTC CASSQGQTSNYGYTF
NA 11 TRBJ2-7 NA TRBV6-1 TGTGCCAGCAGTAAAACCTACGAGCAGTACTTC CASSKTYEQYF
NA 15 TRBJ1-1 NA TRBV18 TGTGCCAGCTCACACCAGCCACGGGAAAACACTGAAGCTTTCTTT CASSHQPRENTEAFF
NA 15 TRBJ1-1 NA TRBV6-5 TGTGCCAGCAGTTCCCCGGGCAGGGTAAACACTGAAGCTTTCTTT CASSSPGRVNTEAFF
NA 14 TRBJ2-5 NA TRBV18 TGTGCCAGCTCACCACGGGCAGGGAAAGAGACCCAGTACTTC CASSPRAGKETQYF
NA 13 TRBJ1-1 NA TRBV18 TGTGCCAGCTCCCGGGGGGAGGGCACTGAAGCTTTCTTT CASSRGEGTEAFF
NA 19 TRBJ2-6 NA TRBV4-2 TGTGCCAGCAGCCAAGTCTTGGGGCAGGCTCTCTCTGGGGCCAACGTCCTGACTTTC CASSQVLGQALSGANVLTF
TRBD1 14 TRBJ2-5 NA TRBV6-6 TGTGCCAGCAGTTACTTTGCAGGGGGAGAGACCCAGTACTTC CASSYFAGGETQYF
NA 14 TRBJ1-5 NA TRBV27 TGTGCCAGCAGTTTATTGGTGGGCATTCAGCCCCAGCATTTT CASSLLVGIQPQHF
TRBD1 16 TRBJ2-1 NA TRBV7-2 TGTGCCAGCAGCTTAGGACAGGGGGCGATATACAATGAGCAGTTCTTC CASSLGQGAIYNEQFF
TRBD1 16 TRBJ1-4 NA TRBV11-2 TGTGCCAGCAGCTTAGGCGGACAGGGGGTCAGTGAAAAACTGTTTTTT CASSLGGQGVSEKLFF
TRBD1 16 TRBJ2-2 NA TRBV11-2 TGTGCCAGCAGCTCCGGGACAGCAAGGGGTACCGGGGAGCTGTTTTTT CASSSGTARGTGELFF
TRBD1 17 TRBJ1-1 once TRBV18 TGTGCCAGCTCACCAAGCGGACAGGGGGCCCTGAACACTGAAGCTTTCTTT CASSPSGQGALNTEAFF
NA 16 TRBJ2-6 NA TRBV9 TGTGCCAGCAGGGGACGCTCCCTCCCTGGGGCCAACGTCCTGACTTTC CASRGRSLPGANVLTF
NA 15 TRBJ2-7 few TRBV6-1 TGTGCCAGCAGTGAATTGTTCCAGGCTACGGGCGAGCAGTACTTC CASSELFQATGEQYF
NA 16 TRBJ1-6 NA TRBV6-5 TGTGCCAGCAGTTCGGACGGTAGCTCCTATAATTCACCCCTCCACTTT CASSSDGSSYNSPLHF
NA 14 TRBJ2-2 NA TRBV28 TGTGCCAGCGACGGCAGCGCGAACACCGGGGAGCTGTTTTTT CASDGSANTGELFF
NA 14 TRBJ2-3 NA TRBV19 TGTGCCAGTAGTACCGAACTTAGCACAGATACGCAGTATTTT CASSTELSTDTQYF
TRBD1 22 TRBJ1-3 NA TRBV7-8 TGTGCCAGCAGCTTAGGGGGTTGGGGGATAGGGGACAGCCCAAGCTCTGGAAACACCATATATTTT CASSLGGWGIGDSPSSGNTIYF
NA 14 TRBJ2-7 once TRBV5-1 TGCGCCAGCAGCGAAGACAGCATTAACTACGAGCAGTACTTC CASSEDSINYEQYF
NA 15 TRBJ2-7 NA TRBV18 TGTGCCAGCTCACGACGACGGACAGAGACCTACGAGCAGTACTTC CASSRRRTETYEQYF
TRBD1 11 TRBJ2-3 NA TRBV5-1 TGCGCCAGCAGCTCCCGGGACAGGCAGTATTTT CASSSRDRQYF
NA 12 TRBJ1-1 NA TRBV28 TGTGCCTCTCAAGACAGAAACACTGAAGCTTTCTTT CASQDRNTEAFF
NA 11 TRBJ1-4 NA TRBV7-6 TGTGCCAGCAGCCGGACTAGGGTTCGGTTTTTT CASSRTRVRFF
NA 13 TRBJ1-5 NA TRBV19 TGTGCCAGTCAACTTATCGGCAATCAGCCCCAGCATTTT CASQLIGNQPQHF
TRBD1 16 TRBJ2-3 NA TRBV18 TGTGCCAGCTCACCTTTGGCAGGGGGCATATCAGATACGCAGTATTTT CASSPLAGGISDTQYF
TRBD2 14 TRBJ2-1 NA TRBV18 TGTGCCAGCTCACCGGAAGCGGGAGGTTATGAGCAGTTCTTC CASSPEAGGYEQFF
NA 14 TRBJ1-5 NA TRBV5-1 TGCGCCAGCAGCTTGGATCCAGGGCGAGAGCCCCAGCATTTT CASSLDPGREPQHF
NA 13 TRBJ1-2 NA TRBV10-2 TGCGCCAGCTGCGTCGGAGCTAACTATGGCTACACCTTC CASCVGANYGYTF
TRBD1 15 TRBJ1-1 NA TRBV28 TGTGCCAGCTTTAGCGCCGGGACAGGGGACACTGAAGCTTTCTTT CASFSAGTGDTEAFF
TRBD1 12 TRBJ2-7 NA TRBV7-6 TGTGCCAGCAGCGCGACAGGGGGTGAGCAGTACTTC CASSATGGEQYF
TRBD1 16 TRBJ2-2 NA TRBV7-9 TGTGCCAGCAGCTTTCCCGGGACAGGTCCACCCGGGGAGCTGTTTTTT CASSFPGTGPPGELFF
NA 14 TRBJ2-3 NA TRBV6-1 TGTGCCAGCAGGCGGAGTACTAGCACAGATACGCAGTATTTT CASRRSTSTDTQYF
NA 12 TRBJ1-2 NA TRBV27 TGTGCCAGCAGTCCGGATTTATATGGCTACACCTTC CASSPDLYGYTF
TRBD1 16 TRBJ1-3 NA TRBV7-6 TGTGCCAGCAGCCCAGAACAGGGGGCGAAAGGAAACACCATATATTTT CASSPEQGAKGNTIYF